The 9 T cell receptor beta chains presented below share a single source sample, sequenced in a study of T cell changes during pregnancy in multiple sclerosis. Assay used: immunoSEQ multiplex PCR; TCRdb lists only in-frame clones, some missing. This sample has about 33,000 clones, with around 93% found just once. The source material was CD4+ T cells from peripheral blood mononuclear cells, sampled in the third trimester of pregnancy. These receptors were taken from a female donor in good health, enrolled as a control in a pregnancy study.

The chain carries TRBV19 and TRBJ2-6, with D unresolved. Germline-derived CDR1 and CDR2 are LNHDA and SQIVND (reference sequence). The V gene lost 3 bases and the J gene lost 4 bases, with 4 bases spanning the gap. The CDR3 loop spans 13 amino acids. This chain's CDR3 is CASSIEGANVLTF. The CDR3 DNA reads as TGTGCCAGTAGTATCGAGGGGGCCAACGTCCTGACTTTC. The whole variable domain, remainder taken from reference TRBV19 and TRBJ2-6, is DGGITQSPKYLFRKEGQNVTLSCEQNLNHDAMYWYRQDPGQGLRLIYYSQIVNDFQKGDIAEGYSVSREKKESFPLTVTSAQKNPTAFYLCASSIEGANVLTFGAGSRLTVL.

This clone showed up just a few times. The chain has TRBV29-1 and TRBJ2-3; TRBD1 is a possible D gene (6 bases). Germline assignment: CDR1 SQVTM and CDR2 ANQGSEA. The germline V and J ends were trimmed by 1 base and 2 bases, with 7 bases remaining between them. The CDR3 loop spans 13 amino acids. The CDR3 loop is CSVEGTDTDTQYF. The CDR3, as DNA: TGCAGCGTTGAAGGGACAGACACAGATACGCAGTATTTT.

There are a few counts of this clone. The CDR3 sequence is CASSFSGTIVGELFF. CDR3 bases: TGTGCCAGCAGCTTTAGCGGGACCATCGTAGGGGAGCTGTTTTTT. The chain recombines TRBV5-6 with TRBJ2-2, with 8 bases identical to TRBD2. After removal of 2 bases from V and 8 bases from J, the junction contained 8 bases not matched to a gene. Germline V lookup: CDR1 SGHDT, CDR2 YYEEEE. This CDR3 region has 15 residues.

The rearrangement uses TRBV7-6 and TRBJ2-5; perhaps TRBD1 as D (6 bases). The CDR3 extends over 12 amino acids. With 5 bases removed from V and 5 bases from J, the gap between germline ends came to 9 bases. Germline lookup yields CDR1 SGHVS and CDR2 FNYEAQ. CDR3 sequence: CASSGGVETQYF. CDR3 DNA sequence: TGTGCCAGCAGCGGGGGCGTGGAGACCCAGTACTTC. Full variable domain (outside the CDR3, taken from reference TRBV7-6 and TRBJ2-5): GAGVSQSPRYKVTKRGQDVALRCDPISGHVSLYWYRQALGQGPEFLTYFNYEAQQDKSGLPNDRFSAERPEGSISTLTIQRTEQRDSAMYRCASSGGVETQYFGPGTRLLVL.

Note on this clone: This sample also contains other DNA sequences that code for the same CDR3. This sequence joins TRBV19 and TRBJ1-2; possible D gene TRBD1, 6 bases. The CDR3 totals 12 residues. Germline lookup yields CDR1 LNHDA and CDR2 SQIVND (reference sequence). Trimming took 6 bases from V and 5 from J, leaving 10 bases between them. DNA for the CDR3: TGTGCCAGTAGGGGCAGGGGATATGGCTACACCTTC. Translation: CASRGRGYGYTF.

V is TRBV7-2 and J is TRBJ1-1; D gene unclear. This CDR3 is built from 15 residues. Germline CDR1 SGHTA, CDR2 FQGNSA. Trimming took 1 base from V and 1 from J, leaving 10 bases between them. The CDR3 DNA reads as TGTGCCAGCAGCTTAGACCCACAGAAGAACACTGAAGCTTTCTTT. This translates into CASSLDPQKNTEAFF. The whole variable domain, remainder taken from reference TRBV7-2 and TRBJ1-1, is GAGVSQSPSNKVTEKGKDVELRCDPISGHTALYWYRQSLGQGLEFLIYFQGNSAPDKSGLPSDRFSAERTGGSVSTLTIQRTQQEDSAVYLCASSLDPQKNTEAFFGQGTRLTVV.

The chain has TRBV13 and TRBJ2-1, with TRBD2 matching over 8 bases. The CDR3 is 16 amino acids. Per germline, CDR1 PRHDT and CDR2 FYEKMQ (reference sequence). The J segment lost 7 bases and the V segment lost 5 bases, leaving 13 bases of the junction unmatched. The CDR3 DNA follows: TGTGCCAGCAGCCCCCAGGTCACAGCGGGAGTTAATGAGCAGTTCTTC. Protein sequence: CASSPQVTAGVNEQFF. Using reference TRBV13 and TRBJ2-1 for the parts outside the CDR3, the full variable domain is AAGVIQSPRHLIKEKRETATLKCYPIPRHDTVYWYQQGPGQDPQFLISFYEKMQSDKGSIPDRFSAQQFSDYHSELNMSSLELGDSALYFCASSPQVTAGVNEQFFGPGTRLTVL.

The chain recombines TRBV30 with TRBJ1-2; no definite D call. There are 13 residues in the CDR3. Germline CDR1 is GTSNPN and CDR2 is SVGIG (reference sequence). Trimming removed 0 bases from V and 4 bases from J, with 9 bases in between. As DNA, the CDR3 is TGTGCCTGGAGTGTCGGCGGAGTCTATGGCTACACCTTC. Its translation is CAWSVGGVYGYTF.

About this clone itself: Within the sample, other DNA sequences also encode this same CDR3. The rearrangement uses TRBV7-2 and TRBJ2-3, with TRBD2 matching over 9 bases. The CDR3 is 14 residues long. After removal of 5 bases from V and 3 bases from J, the junction contained 3 bases not matched to a gene. Germline CDR1 is SGHTA and CDR2 is FQGNSA. The CDR3 DNA reads as TGTGCCAGCAGCCCGGGACTAGCTACAGATACGCAGTATTTT. This translates into CASSPGLATDTQYF.